The 27 T cell receptor beta chains below were found in one sample sequenced in a study of technical replicates of blood from a handful of donors. The assay was immunoSEQ multiplex PCR, and TCRdb's table has in-frame clones only and misses some. The data show 79,000 or so clones, with about 96% seen just once and about 0.34% held by the top ten. Sample: T cells isolated from PBMCs. These receptors all stem from a human donor in good health.

The chain uses TRBV9 and TRBJ2-2; D is undetermined. The CDR3 has 14 amino acids. Trimming cost V 2 bases and J 1 base, with 6 bases left between them. CDR1 is SGDLS, CDR2 YYNGEE, per germline. The CDR3 DNA sequence: TGTGCCAGCAGCGTTGGCAGGAACACCGGGGAGCTGTTTTTT. Protein sequence: CASSVGRNTGELFF.

This chain links TRBV27 with TRBJ2-1; D may be TRBD2 (6 bases). V was trimmed by 4 bases and J by 5 bases, leaving 15 bases between them. Germline-derived CDR1 and CDR2 are MNHEY and SMNVEV (reference sequence). This CDR3 has 15 amino acids. This CDR3 is CASSYVAGRHNEQFF. CDR3 in DNA: TGTGCCAGCAGTTATGTGGCGGGACGACACAATGAGCAGTTCTTC.

The rearrangement joins TRBV7-2 to TRBJ2-7; D not resolved. The CDR3 covers 12 residues. The germline CDR1 and CDR2 sequences are SGHTA and FQGNSA. V was shortened by 2 bases and J by 3 bases, with 5 bases between the two germline ends. Here the CDR3 DNA reads TGTGCCAGCAGCTTACTCTACTACGAGCAGTACTTC. This codes for CASSLLYYEQYF.

The chain carries TRBV9 and TRBJ2-1; 12 bases are shared with TRBD2. The CDR3 spans 16 residues. Trimming at V came to 3 bases and at J to 1 base, leaving 2 bases not matched to a gene. Germline V lookup: CDR1 SGDLS, CDR2 YYNGEE. CDR3 sequence: CASSGLAGGSYNEQFF. CDR3 nucleotides: TGTGCCAGCAGCGGGCTAGCGGGAGGGTCCTACAATGAGCAGTTCTTC. Filled out from reference TRBV9 and TRBJ2-1, the complete variable domain reads DSGVTQTPKHLITATGQRVTLRCSPRSGDLSVYWYQQSLDQGLQFLIQYYNGEERAKGNILERFSAQQFPDLHSELNLSSLELGDSALYFCASSGLAGGSYNEQFFGPGTRLTVL.

The V call is TRBV30, the J call TRBJ2-1, with TRBD2 matching over 9 bases. CDR1 is GTSNPN and CDR2 is SVGIG in the germline V gene (reference sequence). The ends lost 8 bases at V and 0 bases at J; junction bases unmatched: 5. The CDR3 covers 14 residues. CDR3 bases: TGTGCCAGATCAGCGGGGGGCTCCTACAATGAGCAGTTCTTC. The encoded protein is CARSAGGSYNEQFF. Supplemented by reference TRBV30 and TRBJ2-1, the full variable domain reads SQTIHQWPATLVQPVGSPLSLECTVEGTSNPNLYWYRQAAGRGLQLLFYSVGIGQISSEVPQNLSASRPQDRQFILSSKKLLLSDSGFYLCARSAGGSYNEQFFGPGTRLTVL.

V gene TRBV6-5 combines with J gene TRBJ2-3; unclear D gene. V lost 8 bases, J lost 8 bases, and 8 bases lay in between. Germline V CDR1 and CDR2: MNHEY, SVGAGI. CDR3 length: 10 amino acids. CDR3 coding DNA: TGTGCCAGCTTCTACGGTACGCAGTATTTT. It translates to CASFYGTQYF.

This chain links TRBV5-6 with TRBJ2-2; no clear D. The ends were cut back, 0 bases at V and 3 bases at J, with 12 bases in the middle. The CDR3 is made up of 16 amino acids. In germline, CDR1 is SGHDT, CDR2 YYEEEE. This CDR3 is CASSLDRHLYTGELFF. The DNA of the CDR3 is TGTGCCAGCAGCTTGGACCGACACCTCTACACCGGGGAGCTGTTTTTT.

The count of this clone is one. V is TRBV23-1 and J is TRBJ1-4, with D unclear. TRBV23-1 is an ORF, with its function uncertain. Trimming took off 0 bases at V and 4 bases at J, with 12 bases between the two ends. CDR3 length equals 16 residues. The CDR3 bases are TGCGCCAGCAGTCAATCGAGGAGCCTACTTAATGAAAAACTGTTTTTT. Its protein product is CASSQSRSLLNEKLFF.

The chain couples TRBV28 to TRBJ2-5; 8 bases are shared with TRBD2. There are 12 residues in the CDR3. CDR1 and CDR2 (germline): MDHEN, SYDVKM. J lost 9 bases, V lost 5 bases, and 5 bases had no gene match. As DNA, the CDR3 is TGTGCCAGCAGTCAGGGACTAGGGGCCCAGTACTTC. Translation: CASSQGLGAQYF.

This rearrangement joins TRBV5-1 to TRBJ2-2, with 8 bases fitting TRBD1. Germline V gene data show CDR1 as SGHRS and CDR2 as YFSETQ. V lost 2 bases, J lost 6 bases, and 12 bases stayed unmatched. This CDR3 is 17 amino acids long. The CDR3 DNA follows: TGCGCCAGCAGCTTACAAAGGACAGGGTCGGTTTCCGGGGAGCTGTTTTTT. It is translated as CASSLQRTGSVSGELFF.

The chain has TRBV5-6 and TRBJ1-2, with D uncertain. V lost 3 bases to trimming and J lost 1 base, with 13 bases between them. Per the germline V gene, CDR1 is SGHDT and CDR2 is YYEEEE. This CDR3 contains 15 residues. The chain's CDR3 is CASSSYRENNYGYTF. For the CDR3, the DNA is TGTGCCAGCAGCTCATACCGGGAGAATAACTATGGCTACACCTTC.

The genes are TRBV4-3 and TRBJ1-4; 8 nucleotides match TRBD1. CDR1 is LGHNA and CDR2 is YSLEER in the germline V gene. The CDR3 is 15 residues long. The V gene end was trimmed by 4 bases and the J gene end by 4 bases; junction bases not matched to a gene: 5. CDR3 nucleotide sequence: TGCGCCAGCAGCCGAAAACAGGGGGGTAATGAAAAACTGTTTTTT. Translating gives CASSRKQGGNEKLFF.

The chain uses TRBV18 and TRBJ1-5; no reliable D call. Trimming took off 3 bases at V and 7 bases at J, with 16 bases between the two ends. From germline, CDR1 is KGHSH and CDR2 LQKENI. This CDR3 is 15 amino acids long. CDR3 region: CASSPPSGPGQPQHF. DNA for the CDR3: TGTGCCAGCTCACCCCCCAGCGGGCCGGGGCAGCCCCAGCATTTT.

The chain has TRBV15 and TRBJ1-4, with D maybe TRBD1 (5 bases). Looked up from germline, CDR1 is LNHNV and CDR2 is YYDKDF (reference sequence). V was cut by 3 bases and J by 10 bases, with 15 bases left in between. The CDR3 loop spans 14 amino acids. DNA for the CDR3: TGTGCCACCAGCAGCCGCGGGGCATCCGGAAAACTGTTTTTT. Translated: CATSSRGASGKLFF. The whole variable domain, filled in from reference TRBV15 and TRBJ1-4, reads DAMVIQNPRYQVTQFGKPVTLSCSQTLNHNVMYWYQQKSSQAPKLLFHYYDKDFNNEADTPDNFQSRRPNTSFCFLDIRSPGLGDTAMYLCATSSRGASGKLFFGSGTQLSVL.

This chain joins TRBV6-5 and TRBJ1-5; 8 bases map to TRBD1. CDR1 and CDR2 (germline): MNHEY, SVGAGI. The trim removed 7 bases at V and 6 bases at J, leaving 11 bases unmatched. The CDR3 consists of 15 residues. The DNA of the CDR3 is TGTGCCAGCATGGACAGGGTAGGGGCGGGTCAGCCCCAGCATTTT. It codes for CASMDRVGAGQPQHF.

CDR3 sequence: CASSYRDSTYEQYF. CDR3 sequence (DNA): TGTGCCAGTAGTTACCGGGACAGCACCTACGAGCAGTACTTC. The chain joins TRBV19 to TRBJ2-7; 7 nucleotides align to TRBD1. Per the germline V gene, CDR1 is LNHDA and CDR2 is SQIVND (reference sequence). There are 14 residues in the CDR3. The V gene end was trimmed by 5 bases and the J gene end by 2 bases; junction bases not matched to a gene: 6.

This clone showed up just once. The chain uses TRBV29-1 and TRBJ2-7; 9 nucleotides agree with TRBD1. This CDR3 is built from 13 residues. The germline V gene encodes CDR1 SQVTM and CDR2 ANQGSEA. Trimming removed 6 bases from V and 0 bases from J; junction bases left unmatched: 3. CDR3 in amino acids: CSVIQGASYEQYF. The CDR3 DNA reads as TGCAGCGTGATACAGGGGGCCTCCTACGAGCAGTACTTC.

This clone was observed a few times. The V call is TRBV4-3, the J call TRBJ2-2; the match to TRBD1 covers 7 bases. CDR1 and CDR2 from the germline V gene are LGHNA and YSLEER. V shed 4 bases and J 6 bases; nucleotides not matched to a gene: 2. This CDR3 contains 13 residues. The CDR3 DNA is TGCGCCAGCAGCCCGCAGGGGGCCGGGGAGCTGTTTTTT. Its translation is CASSPQGAGELFF.

This sequence joins TRBV28 and TRBJ1-2; maybe TRBD1 (6 bases). CDR3 length: 15 amino acids. Trimming removed 0 bases at V and 4 bases at J, with 12 bases between. The germline V gene has CDR1 MDHEN and CDR2 SYDVKM. This CDR3 is CASSLWQGSSYGYTF. The CDR3 region has the DNA TGTGCCAGCAGTTTATGGCAGGGGAGTTCCTATGGCTACACCTTC.

The chain is built from TRBV4-3 and TRBJ1-1; 10 nucleotides agree with TRBD1. The trim removed 2 bases at V and 0 bases at J, leaving 12 bases unmatched. This CDR3 spans 19 amino acids. From germline, CDR1 is LGHNA and CDR2 YSLEER. The CDR3 nucleotides are TGCGCCAGCAGCCAAATGGGACAGGGGTTTACGCTCGTGAACACTGAAGCTTTCTTT. Its translation: CASSQMGQGFTLVNTEAFF.

The chain carries TRBV29-1 and TRBJ1-2; D call uncertain. The length of the CDR3 is 10 residues. V dropped 4 bases and J dropped 7 bases, with 7 bases sitting between them. The V gene's germline CDR1 is SQVTM and CDR2 ANQGSEA. The CDR3: CSVGEIGYTF. CDR3 nucleotides: TGCAGCGTTGGTGAGATTGGCTACACCTTC.

In the case of this clone: Because the CDR3's place on the DNA is in doubt, the DNA is left out and the CDR3 is given as listed by TCRdb. This chain links TRBV6-1 with TRBJ2-3; TRBD1, the table's D call, was not compared with the DNA. The CDR3 region is 14 residues in length, termini included. Germline values: CDR1 MNHNS, CDR2 SASEGT. CDR3 protein: CASILDRGTDTQYF.

The chain combines TRBV28 with TRBJ1-4; 10 positions agree with TRBD1. Per germline, CDR1 MDHEN and CDR2 SYDVKM. This CDR3 region has 16 residues. Trimming removed 6 bases from V and 2 bases from J; junction bases left unmatched: 6. The CDR3 region has the DNA TGTGCCAGCAGCGCCCCGGACAGGGGGACTAATGAAAAACTGTTTTTT. Its protein is CASSAPDRGTNEKLFF. The full variable domain, its missing parts supplied by reference TRBV28 and TRBJ1-4, is DVKVTQSSRYLVKRTGEKVFLECVQDMDHENMFWYRQDPGLGLRLIYFSYDVKMKEKGDIPEGYSVSREKKERFSLILESASTNQTSMYLCASSAPDRGTNEKLFFGSGTQLSVL.

V is TRBV9 and J is TRBJ2-5, with unresolved D. Germline assignment: CDR1 SGDLS and CDR2 YYNGEE. Trimming pared 7 bases from V and 5 bases from J, leaving 24 bases between. The CDR3 runs to 16 residues. The chain's CDR3 is CASGDPTTQAHETQYF. The CDR3 DNA sequence: TGTGCCAGCGGCGACCCGACGACCCAGGCCCACGAGACCCAGTACTTC.

The chain recombines TRBV28 with TRBJ2-1; D is perhaps TRBD1 (5 bases). Trimming left V 5 bases short and J 2 bases short, with 13 bases between. The CDR3 loop spans 15 amino acids. Germline assignment: CDR1 MDHEN and CDR2 SYDVKM. The CDR3 nucleotides are TGTGCCAGCAGTCCTCAGGGTGGCCCCTACAATGAGCAGTTCTTC. This gives the protein CASSPQGGPYNEQFF. Full variable domain (outside the CDR3, taken from reference TRBV28 and TRBJ2-1): DVKVTQSSRYLVKRTGEKVFLECVQDMDHENMFWYRQDPGLGLRLIYFSYDVKMKEKGDIPEGYSVSREKKERFSLILESASTNQTSMYLCASSPQGGPYNEQFFGPGTRLTVL.

The J gene is TRBJ2-1, the V gene TRBV4-2; no clear D gene. Germline CDR1 and CDR2: LGHNA and YNFKEQ. The CDR3 sequence is 14 residues long. V lost 0 bases and J lost 4, with 7 bases in between. The CDR3 sequence is CASSQETGYNEQFF. DNA of the CDR3: TGTGCCAGCAGCCAAGAAACTGGTTACAATGAGCAGTTCTTC.

The V gene is TRBV19, the J gene TRBJ2-7; 8 bases map to TRBD1. The CDR3 runs 14 residues. Germline V gives CDR1 LNHDA, CDR2 SQIVND (reference sequence). V lost 6 bases and J lost 4; bases outside the gene matches: 8. The CDR3 here is CASSTPGQAYEQYF. CDR3 bases: TGTGCCAGTAGCACACCGGGACAGGCTTACGAGCAGTACTTC.